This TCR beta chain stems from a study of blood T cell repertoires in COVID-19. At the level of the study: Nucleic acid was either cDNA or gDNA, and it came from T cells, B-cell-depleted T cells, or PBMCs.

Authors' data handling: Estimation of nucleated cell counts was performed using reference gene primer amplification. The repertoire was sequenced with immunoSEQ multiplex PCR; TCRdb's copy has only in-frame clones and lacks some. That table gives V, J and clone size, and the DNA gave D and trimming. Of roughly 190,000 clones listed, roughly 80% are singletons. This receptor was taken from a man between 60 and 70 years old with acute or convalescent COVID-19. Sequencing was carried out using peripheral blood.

CDR3: CASSDGQFYNSPLHF. Written as DNA, the CDR3 is TGTGCCAGCAGCGACGGACAGTTCTATAATTCACCCCTCCACTTT. The rearrangement links TRBV14 to TRBJ1-6; the D gene is possibly TRBD1 (6 bases). The CDR3 consists of 15 residues. CDR1 is SGHDN and CDR2 is FVKESK in the germline V gene. Trimming left V 5 bases short and J 3 bases short, with 11 bases between.